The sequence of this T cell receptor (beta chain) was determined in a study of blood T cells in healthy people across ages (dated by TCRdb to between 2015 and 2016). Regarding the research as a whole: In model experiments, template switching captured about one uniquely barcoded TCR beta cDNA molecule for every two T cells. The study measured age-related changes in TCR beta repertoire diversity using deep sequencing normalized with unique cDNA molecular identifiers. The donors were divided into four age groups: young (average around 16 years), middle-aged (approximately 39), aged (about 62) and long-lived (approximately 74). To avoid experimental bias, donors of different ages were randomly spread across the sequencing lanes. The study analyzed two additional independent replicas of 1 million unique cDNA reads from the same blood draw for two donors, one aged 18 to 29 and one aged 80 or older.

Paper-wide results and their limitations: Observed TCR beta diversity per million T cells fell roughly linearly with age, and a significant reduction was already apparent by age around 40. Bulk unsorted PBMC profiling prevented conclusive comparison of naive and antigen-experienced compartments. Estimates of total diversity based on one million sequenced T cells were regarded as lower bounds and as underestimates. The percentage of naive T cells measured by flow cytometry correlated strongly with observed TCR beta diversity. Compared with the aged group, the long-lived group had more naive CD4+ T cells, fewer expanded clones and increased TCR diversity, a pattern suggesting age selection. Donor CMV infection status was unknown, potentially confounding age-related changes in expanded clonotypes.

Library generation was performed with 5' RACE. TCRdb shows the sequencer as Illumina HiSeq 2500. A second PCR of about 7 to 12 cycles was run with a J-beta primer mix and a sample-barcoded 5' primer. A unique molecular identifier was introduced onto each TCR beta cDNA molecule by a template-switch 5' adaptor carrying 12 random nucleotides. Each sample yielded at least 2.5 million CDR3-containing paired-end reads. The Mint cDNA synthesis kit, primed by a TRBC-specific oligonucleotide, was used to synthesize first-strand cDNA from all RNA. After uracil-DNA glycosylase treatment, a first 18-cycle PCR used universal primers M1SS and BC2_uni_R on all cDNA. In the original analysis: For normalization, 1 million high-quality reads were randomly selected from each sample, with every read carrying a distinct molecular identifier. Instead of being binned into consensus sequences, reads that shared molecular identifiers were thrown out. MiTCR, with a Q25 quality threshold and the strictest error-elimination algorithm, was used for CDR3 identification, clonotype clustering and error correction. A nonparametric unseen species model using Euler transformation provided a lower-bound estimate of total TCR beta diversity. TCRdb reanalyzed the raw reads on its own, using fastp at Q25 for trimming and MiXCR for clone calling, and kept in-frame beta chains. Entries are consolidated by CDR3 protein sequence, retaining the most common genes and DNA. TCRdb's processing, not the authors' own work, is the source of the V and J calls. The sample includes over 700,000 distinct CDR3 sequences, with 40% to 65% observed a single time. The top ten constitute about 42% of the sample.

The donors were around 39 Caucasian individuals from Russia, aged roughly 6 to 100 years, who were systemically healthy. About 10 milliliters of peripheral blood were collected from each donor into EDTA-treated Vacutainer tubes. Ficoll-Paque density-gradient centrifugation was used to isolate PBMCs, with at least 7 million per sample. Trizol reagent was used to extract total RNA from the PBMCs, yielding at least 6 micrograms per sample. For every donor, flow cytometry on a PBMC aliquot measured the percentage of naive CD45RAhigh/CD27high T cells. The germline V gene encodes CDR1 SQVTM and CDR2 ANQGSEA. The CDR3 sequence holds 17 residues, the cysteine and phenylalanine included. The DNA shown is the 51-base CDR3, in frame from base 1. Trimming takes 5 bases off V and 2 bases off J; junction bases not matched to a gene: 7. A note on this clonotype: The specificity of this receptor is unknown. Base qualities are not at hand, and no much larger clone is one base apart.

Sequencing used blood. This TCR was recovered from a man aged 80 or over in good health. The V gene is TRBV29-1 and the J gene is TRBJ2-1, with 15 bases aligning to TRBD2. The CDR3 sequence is CSVTGTSGRIPYNEQFF. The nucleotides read TGCAGCGTTACCGGGACTAGCGGGAGGATCCCCTACAATGAGCAGTTCTTC.